The rows below give T cell receptor beta chains drawn from one sample of a study of blood T cell repertoires in COVID-19. Repertoires were generated with immunoSEQ multiplex PCR, while TCRdb's copy carries only in-frame clones and drops some. The sample has 60,000 to 80,000 clones, more than 75% seen once; the top ten hold about 0.93%. The sequencing input was peripheral blood. These receptors were obtained from a man between 65 and 85 years old with acute or convalescent COVID-19. Both conserved end residues are part of each CDR3. Each record gives: clone size, J gene, D gene, V gene, CDR3 DNA, CDR3 protein. A D gene is named only where the DNA matches it firmly. The listing skips clone size in some rows; elsewhere it reads once, few, many or a size class.

NA | TRBJ2-5 | NA | TRBV4-1 | TGCGCCAGCAGCCAAGAGGGTGGTGGACTCGGACGGATAATGGAGGAGACCCAGTACTTC | CASSQEGGGLGRIMEETQYF
once | TRBJ2-7 | NA | TRBV19 | TGTGCCAGTAGTTGGCGGCCAAGGGAGGACGAGCAGTACTTC | CASSWRPREDEQYF
NA | TRBJ1-2 | NA | TRBV6-5 | TGTGCCAGCAGTTACTCTGGGAGGGGAACCTATGGCTACACCTTC | CASSYSGRGTYGYTF
NA | TRBJ2-5 | TRBD1 | TRBV19 | TGTGCCAGTAGTGAGGGGACAGGGGGGAAAGAGACCCAGTACTTC | CASSEGTGGKETQYF
NA | TRBJ1-5 | TRBD1 | TRBV7-8 | TGTGCCAGCAGCTTAGACAGGGGTAATCAGCCCCAGCATTTT | CASSLDRGNQPQHF
few | TRBJ1-5 | NA | TRBV19 | TGTGCCAGTAGTACCTCCGGGACTTACAATCAGCCCCAGCATTTT | CASSTSGTYNQPQHF
NA | TRBJ2-2 | TRBD1 | TRBV19 | TGTGCCAGTGAGGACAGGGGTAAGGGCGGGGAGCTGTTTTTT | CASEDRGKGGELFF
NA | TRBJ1-1 | TRBD1 | TRBV6-6 | TGTGCCAGCAGAAGCGCCCTTCCCGGGACAGGGACTGAAGCTTTCTTT | CASRSALPGTGTEAFF
NA | TRBJ1-1 | NA | TRBV5-1 | TGCGCCAGCAGTGTATACAGTACAATGAACACTGAAGCTTTCTTT | CASSVYSTMNTEAFF
few | TRBJ1-2 | TRBD1 | TRBV4-1 | TGCGCCAGCAGCCTCCAGACAGGGATTAGTGATGGCTACACCTTC | CASSLQTGISDGYTF
NA | TRBJ1-3 | NA | TRBV5-1 | TGCGCCAGCAGCTTGGGATCGCTATTCACCGGAAACACCATATATTTT | CASSLGSLFTGNTIYF
few | TRBJ1-1 | NA | TRBV4-1 | TGCGCCAGCAGCCAAGTTCCCTGGACAAGGATGGCTGAAGCTTTCTTT | CASSQVPWTRMAEAFF
NA | TRBJ1-2 | TRBD1 | TRBV6-5 | TGTGCCAGCAGTTTCGGACAGGCTGGCTACACCTTC | CASSFGQAGYTF
NA | TRBJ2-1 | TRBD2 | TRBV12-5 | TGTGCTAGTGGCCCCGGGGGGGTGGTTAATGAGCAGTTCTTC | CASGPGGVVNEQFF
NA | TRBJ1-5 | TRBD1 | TRBV6-4 | TGTGCCAGCAGCAGGACAGGGAATGAGCCCCAGCATTTT | CASSRTGNEPQHF
NA | TRBJ2-2 | NA | TRBV11-2 | TGTGCCAGCATCCAGGGGGGCAGGGGGTACACCGGGGAGCTGTTTTTT | CASIQGGRGYTGELFF
NA | TRBJ2-7 | TRBD2 | TRBV7-2 | TGTGCCAGCAGCTTACTAGCGGGAGGTTTGTACGAGCAGTACTTC | CASSLLAGGLYEQYF
NA | TRBJ2-7 | NA | TRBV5-5 | TGTGCCAGCAGCATGACAGCAAACTCCTACGAGCAGTACTTC | CASSMTANSYEQYF
once | TRBJ2-3 | TRBD2 | TRBV2 | TGTGCCAGCAGTACAACGTGGACTAGCGGGAGAACAGATACGCAGTATTTT | CASSTTWTSGRTDTQYF
NA | TRBJ2-1 | TRBD1 | TRBV10-3 | TGTGCCATCAGTGGGGGACAGGGGAATGAGCAGTTCTTC | CAISGGQGNEQFF
NA | TRBJ2-5 | NA | TRBV7-9 | TGTGCCAGCAGCTTAGCGGGAGAGGCCCAGTACTTC | CASSLAGEAQYF
once | TRBJ2-3 | NA | TRBV18 | TGTGCCAGCTCACCATCGGGAAAGGGAACAGATACGCAGTATTTT | CASSPSGKGTDTQYF
once | TRBJ2-2 | TRBD1 | TRBV7-9 | TGTGCCAGCAGCGCGCAGATCGGACAGGGGCCCTATTCCGGGGAGCTGTTTTTT | CASSAQIGQGPYSGELFF
NA | TRBJ1-3 | NA | TRBV19 | TGTGCCAGTAGTATGACAGTTGGAAACACCATATATTTT | CASSMTVGNTIYF
NA | TRBJ1-5 | TRBD1 | TRBV6-5 | TGTGCCAGCAGGTCGACAGGGGGCGATCAGCCCCAGCATTTT | CASRSTGGDQPQHF
NA | TRBJ2-7 | NA | TRBV20-1 | TGCAGTGCTAGACAGGGCTACGAGCAGTACTTC | CSARQGYEQYF
few | TRBJ1-1 | TRBD1 | TRBV9 | TGTGCCAGCAGCGCGGCGGGACAGGGGAACACTGAAGCTTTCTTT | CASSAAGQGNTEAFF
NA | TRBJ1-2 | NA | TRBV7-2 | TGTGCCAGCAGCTTCTTACAGGGTTTCGACTATGGCTACACCTTC | CASSFLQGFDYGYTF
NA | TRBJ2-7 | NA | TRBV19 | TGTGCCAGTAGAAGCGGCAGTCTAGCCTACGAGCAGTACTTC | CASRSGSLAYEQYF
NA | TRBJ2-3 | TRBD2 | TRBV7-2 | TGTGCCAGCAGCTTGAAAAGCGGGGGTTACACAGATACGCAGTATTTT | CASSLKSGGYTDTQYF
NA | TRBJ2-5 | TRBD2 | TRBV5-4 | TGTGCCAGCAGCTTGGTTTTCGCGGGGGGTTCGGAGACCCAGTACTTC | CASSLVFAGGSETQYF
once | TRBJ2-3 | NA | TRBV24-1 | TGTGCCACCAGTGACAAACAGGTGAACACAGATACGCAGTATTTT | CATSDKQVNTDTQYF
NA | TRBJ2-5 | TRBD2 | TRBV11-3 | TGTGCCAGCAACCGCCGGGGGGAAGAGACCCAGTACTTC | CASNRRGEETQYF
NA | TRBJ2-7 | NA | TRBV19 | TGTGCCAGTAGTATCCGCGCAGAGCAGGACTACGAGCAGTACTTC | CASSIRAEQDYEQYF
NA | TRBJ2-5 | NA | TRBV27 | TGTGCCAGCAGTTTATGGGGAGCGGAGACCCAGTACTTC | CASSLWGAETQYF
NA | TRBJ2-2 | TRBD2 | TRBV5-6 | TGTGCCAGCAGCCGGTTTGATGGGGGGGAATACTCCGGGGAGCTGTTTTTT | CASSRFDGGEYSGELFF